Included here is one T cell receptor beta chain sequence, with context. Authors' methods: It was from reference gene primer amplification that nucleated cell counts were estimated. The table came from immunoSEQ multiplex PCR; TCRdb's copy has only in-frame clones and leaves some out. The D gene and trimming were derived from the DNA, and the V and J assignments and clone size from that table. Altogether a few hundred thousand clones are present, over 75% being singletons, with the ten largest covering 7.8%. These data belong to a study of blood T cell repertoires in COVID-19. Study-level information: Sites in the United States, Italy and Spain provided acute and convalescent COVID-19 samples.

The specimen sequenced was peripheral blood. The source is a woman aged 50 to 65 who had recovered from COVID-19.

The CDR3: CASNGQGVNEQFF. The DNA for the CDR3 is TGTGCCAGCAATGGGCAGGGGGTCAATGAGCAGTTCTTC. V gene TRBV2 combines with J gene TRBJ2-1; 7 bases align to TRBD1. The CDR3 has 13 amino acids. Trimming at V came to 7 bases and at J to 6 bases, leaving 6 bases not matched to a gene. Germline CDR1 and CDR2: SNHLY and FYNNEI. Supplemented by reference TRBV2 and TRBJ2-1, the full variable domain reads EPEVTQTPSHQVTQMGQEVILRCVPISNHLYFYWYRQILGQKVEFLVSFYNNEISEKSEIFDDQFSVERPDGSNFTLKIRSTKLEDSAMYFCASNGQGVNEQFFGPGTRLTVL.